The clone carrying this TCR beta chain was seen a handful of times. The data derive from a study of cytotoxic CD8 clonotypes in ibrutinib-treated CLL. Libraries were prepared by immunoSEQ multiplex PCR; TCRdb keeps only in-frame clonotypes and omits some of them. The table lists about 130,000 clones, around 85% of them singletons. The V and J ends lost 6 bases and 4 bases respectively, with 4 bases between them. CDR3 size: 11 residues. Germline V gene lookup returns CDR1 MDHEN and CDR2 SYDVKM. This chain links TRBV28 with TRBJ1-5, with unresolved D. The input for sequencing was PBMCs, taken after 24 months of ibrutinib treatment. This TCR was sampled from a human donor with chronic lymphocytic leukemia. The CDR3 DNA reads as TGTGCCAGCAGCAGGAATCAGCCCCAGCATTTT. Residues: CASSRNQPQHF.